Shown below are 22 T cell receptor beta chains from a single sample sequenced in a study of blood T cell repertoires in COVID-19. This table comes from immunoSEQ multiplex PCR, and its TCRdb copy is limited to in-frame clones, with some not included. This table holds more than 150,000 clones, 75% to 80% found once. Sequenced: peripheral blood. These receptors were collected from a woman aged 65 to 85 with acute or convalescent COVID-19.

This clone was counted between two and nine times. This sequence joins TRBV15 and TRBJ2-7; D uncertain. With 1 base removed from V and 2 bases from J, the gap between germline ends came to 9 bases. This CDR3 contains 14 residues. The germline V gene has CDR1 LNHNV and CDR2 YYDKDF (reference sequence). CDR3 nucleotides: TGTGCCACCAGCAGAGTTGTATTCCCCTACGAGCAGTACTTC. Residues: CATSRVVFPYEQYF.

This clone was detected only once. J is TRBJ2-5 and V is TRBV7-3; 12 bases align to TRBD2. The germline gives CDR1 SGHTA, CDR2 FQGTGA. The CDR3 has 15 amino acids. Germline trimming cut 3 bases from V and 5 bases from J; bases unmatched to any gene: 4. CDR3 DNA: TGTGCCAGCAGCTTTCTAGCGGGAGGGAGGGAGACCCAGTACTTC. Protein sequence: CASSFLAGGRETQYF.

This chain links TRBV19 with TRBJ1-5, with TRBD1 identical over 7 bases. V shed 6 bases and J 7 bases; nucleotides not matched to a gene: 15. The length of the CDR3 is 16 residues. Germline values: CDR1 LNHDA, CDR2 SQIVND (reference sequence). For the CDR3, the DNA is TGTGCCAGTAGCCTCGAGGGGACAGCCTCCTCCCAGCCCCAGCATTTT. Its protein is CASSLEGTASSQPQHF.

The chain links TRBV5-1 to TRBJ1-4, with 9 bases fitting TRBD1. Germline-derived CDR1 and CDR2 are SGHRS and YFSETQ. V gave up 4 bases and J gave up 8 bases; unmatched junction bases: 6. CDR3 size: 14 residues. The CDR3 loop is CASSRDRDEEKLFF. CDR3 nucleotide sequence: TGCGCCAGCAGCCGGGACAGGGATGAAGAAAAACTGTTTTTT. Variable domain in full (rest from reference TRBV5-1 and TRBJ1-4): KAGVTQTPRYLIKTRGQQVTLSCSPISGHRSVSWYQQTPGQGLQFLFEYFSETQRNKGNFPGRFSGRQFSNSRSEMNVSTLELGDSALYLCASSRDRDEEKLFFGSGTQLSVL.

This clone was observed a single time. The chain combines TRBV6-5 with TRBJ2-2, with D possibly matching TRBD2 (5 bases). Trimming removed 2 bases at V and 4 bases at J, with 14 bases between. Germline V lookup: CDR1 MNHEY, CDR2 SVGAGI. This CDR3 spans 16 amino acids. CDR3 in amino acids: CASSYDERASTGELFF. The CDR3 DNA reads TGTGCCAGCAGTTACGACGAGAGGGCCTCCACCGGGGAGCTGTTTTTT.

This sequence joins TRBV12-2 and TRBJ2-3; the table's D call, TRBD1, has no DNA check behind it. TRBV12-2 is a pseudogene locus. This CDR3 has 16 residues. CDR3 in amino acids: CASRPGTGGSTDTQYF. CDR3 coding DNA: TGTGCAAGTCGTCCCGGGACAGGGGGTAGCACAGATACGCAGTATTTT.

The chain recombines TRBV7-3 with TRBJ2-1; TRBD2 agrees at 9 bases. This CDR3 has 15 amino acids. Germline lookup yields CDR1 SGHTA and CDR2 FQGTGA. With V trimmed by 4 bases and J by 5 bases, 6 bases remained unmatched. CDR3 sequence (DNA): TGTGCCAGCAGCTCCCTTAGCGGGGGCGACAATGAGCAGTTCTTC. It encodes CASSSLSGGDNEQFF.

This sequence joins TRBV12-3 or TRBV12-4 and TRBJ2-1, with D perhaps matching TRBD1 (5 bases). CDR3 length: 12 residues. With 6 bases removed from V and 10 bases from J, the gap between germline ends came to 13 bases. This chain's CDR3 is CASSHPRAEQFF. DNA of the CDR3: TGTGCCAGCAGCCATCCCAGGGCCGAGCAGTTCTTC.

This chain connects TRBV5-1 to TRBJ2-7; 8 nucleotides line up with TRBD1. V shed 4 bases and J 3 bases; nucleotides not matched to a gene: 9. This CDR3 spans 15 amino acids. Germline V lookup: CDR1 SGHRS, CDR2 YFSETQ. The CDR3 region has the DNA TGCGCCAGCAGCCCTGAGGGACAGGTCCACTACGAGCAGTACTTC. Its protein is CASSPEGQVHYEQYF. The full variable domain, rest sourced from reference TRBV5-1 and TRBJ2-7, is KAGVTQTPRYLIKTRGQQVTLSCSPISGHRSVSWYQQTPGQGLQFLFEYFSETQRNKGNFPGRFSGRQFSNSRSEMNVSTLELGDSALYLCASSPEGQVHYEQYFGPGTRLTVT.

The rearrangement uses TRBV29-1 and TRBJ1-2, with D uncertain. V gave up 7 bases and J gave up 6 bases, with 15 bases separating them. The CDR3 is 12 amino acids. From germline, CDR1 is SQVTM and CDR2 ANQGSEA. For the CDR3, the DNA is TGCAGCGCGGGTCGGGTTTTGGATGGCTACACCTTC. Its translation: CSAGRVLDGYTF.

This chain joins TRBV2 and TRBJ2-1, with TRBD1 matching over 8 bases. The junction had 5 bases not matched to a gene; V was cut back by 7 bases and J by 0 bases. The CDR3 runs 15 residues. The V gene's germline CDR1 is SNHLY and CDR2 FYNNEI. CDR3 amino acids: CASTRQGTSYNEQFF. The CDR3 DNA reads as TGTGCCAGCACCCGACAGGGGACCTCCTACAATGAGCAGTTCTTC.

The CDR3: CASSPAGGGGELFF. The CDR3 DNA follows: TGTGCCAGCAGCCCAGCGGGAGGAGGGGGGGAGCTGTTTTTT. The chain employs TRBV3-1 (or the pseudogene TRBV3-2) and TRBJ2-2; 9 bases line up with TRBD2. Germline V gene lookup returns CDR1 LGHDT and CDR2 YNNKEL (reference sequence). The V and J ends lost 4 bases and 8 bases, in that order; junction bases with no gene match: 5. The CDR3 spans 14 residues.

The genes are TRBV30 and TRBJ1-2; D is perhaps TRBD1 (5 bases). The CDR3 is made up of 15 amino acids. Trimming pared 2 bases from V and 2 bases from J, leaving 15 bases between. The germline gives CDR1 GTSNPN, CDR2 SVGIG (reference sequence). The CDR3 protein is CAWSRQPPKNYGYTF. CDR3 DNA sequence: TGTGCCTGGAGTAGACAGCCACCAAAAAACTATGGCTACACCTTC.

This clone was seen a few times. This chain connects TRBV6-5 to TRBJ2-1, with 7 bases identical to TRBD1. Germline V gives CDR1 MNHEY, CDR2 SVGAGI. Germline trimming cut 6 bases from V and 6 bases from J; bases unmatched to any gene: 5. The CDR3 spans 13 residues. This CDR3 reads CASRTTGSNEQFF. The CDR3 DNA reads TGTGCCAGCAGGACGACAGGGAGCAATGAGCAGTTCTTC.

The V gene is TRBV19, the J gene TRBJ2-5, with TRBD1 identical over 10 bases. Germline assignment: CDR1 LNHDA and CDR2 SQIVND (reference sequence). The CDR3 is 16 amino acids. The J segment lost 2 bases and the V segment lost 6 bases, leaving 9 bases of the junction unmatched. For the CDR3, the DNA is TGTGCCAGTAGAGGGGCCGGGACAGGGGATCAAGAGACCCAGTACTTC. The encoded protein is CASRGAGTGDQETQYF.

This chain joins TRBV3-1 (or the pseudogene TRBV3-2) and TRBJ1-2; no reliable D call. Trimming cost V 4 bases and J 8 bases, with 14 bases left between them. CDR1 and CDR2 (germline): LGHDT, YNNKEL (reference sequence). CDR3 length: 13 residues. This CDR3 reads CASSPSSAEGYTF. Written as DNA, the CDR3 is TGTGCCAGCAGCCCCTCCTCGGCGGAAGGCTACACCTTC.

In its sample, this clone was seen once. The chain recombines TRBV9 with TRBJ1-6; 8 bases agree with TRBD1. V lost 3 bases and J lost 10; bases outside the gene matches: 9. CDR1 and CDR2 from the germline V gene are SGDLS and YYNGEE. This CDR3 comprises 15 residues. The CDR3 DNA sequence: TGTGCCAGCAGCGCCTGGACAGGGCCAGGGTCACCCCTCCACTTT. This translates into CASSAWTGPGSPLHF.

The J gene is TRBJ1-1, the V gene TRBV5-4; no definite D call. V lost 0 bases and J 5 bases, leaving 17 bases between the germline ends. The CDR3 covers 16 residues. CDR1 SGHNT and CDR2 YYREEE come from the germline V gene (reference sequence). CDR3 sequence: CASSLEPWGGQTEAFF. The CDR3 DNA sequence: TGTGCCAGCAGCTTGGAGCCATGGGGAGGTCAAACTGAAGCTTTCTTT.

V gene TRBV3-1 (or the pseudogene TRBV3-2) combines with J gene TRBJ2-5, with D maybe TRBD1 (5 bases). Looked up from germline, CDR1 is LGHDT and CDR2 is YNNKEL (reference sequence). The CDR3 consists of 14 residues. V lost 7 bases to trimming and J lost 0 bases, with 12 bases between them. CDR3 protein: CASNQAGHQETQYF. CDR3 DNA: TGTGCCAGCAACCAGGCAGGGCACCAAGAGACCCAGTACTTC.

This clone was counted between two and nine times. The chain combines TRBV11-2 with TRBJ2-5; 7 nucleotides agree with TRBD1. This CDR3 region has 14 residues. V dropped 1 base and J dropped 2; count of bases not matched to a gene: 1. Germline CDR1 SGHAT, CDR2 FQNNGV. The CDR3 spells CASSLGQGQETQYF. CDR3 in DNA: TGTGCCAGCAGCTTAGGACAGGGTCAAGAGACCCAGTACTTC.

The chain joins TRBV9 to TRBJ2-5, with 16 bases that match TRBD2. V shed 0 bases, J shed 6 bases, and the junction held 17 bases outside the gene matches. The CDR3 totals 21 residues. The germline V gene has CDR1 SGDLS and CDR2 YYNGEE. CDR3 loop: CASSVGGTYYPGLAGGKTQYF. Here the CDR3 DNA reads TGTGCCAGCAGCGTAGGCGGGACATATTACCCGGGACTAGCGGGAGGGAAGACCCAGTACTTC. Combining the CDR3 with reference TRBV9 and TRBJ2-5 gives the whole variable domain DSGVTQTPKHLITATGQRVTLRCSPRSGDLSVYWYQQSLDQGLQFLIQYYNGEERAKGNILERFSAQQFPDLHSELNLSSLELGDSALYFCASSVGGTYYPGLAGGKTQYFGPGTRLLVL.

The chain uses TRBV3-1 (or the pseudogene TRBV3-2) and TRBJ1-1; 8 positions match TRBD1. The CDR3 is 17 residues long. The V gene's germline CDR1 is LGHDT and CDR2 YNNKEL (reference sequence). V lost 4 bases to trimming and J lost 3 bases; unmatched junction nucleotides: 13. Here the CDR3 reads CASSPPGRGLKYTEAFF. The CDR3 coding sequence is TGTGCCAGCAGCCCCCCGGGCAGGGGGCTCAAATACACTGAAGCTTTCTTT.